This T cell receptor (beta chain) was documented in a study of CD8+ T cells in alopecia areata. Study-wide results and caveats: For baseline CD8+ expansion, any link to response stays uncertain with one nonresponder. For lesional scalp, especially alopecia totalis/universalis, clonality was higher than in normal scalp. Scalp and blood samples kept many expanded lesional clones throughout tofacitinib.

Sequencing used cDNA as its template, made by extracting RNA and reverse transcribing it. Libraries were prepared by immunoSEQ multiplex PCR; TCRdb keeps only in-frame clonotypes and omits some of them. The table has under 350,000 clones, roughly 50% seen once; the top ten hold more than 1.5%. In the case of this clone: Its antigen is as yet unknown.

Losses at the gene ends were 0 bases for V and 6 bases for J; bases not matched to a gene: 6. Germline V gene sequence: CDR1 SGHRS, CDR2 YFSETQ. This CDR3 spans 14 amino acids. Noted treatment: oral pan-JAK inhibitor, 5-10 mg twice daily. The sample was CD4+ T cells sorted from blood, taken at week 24, from a patient treated with tofacitinib. The source is a human donor with alopecia areata. This chain links TRBV5-1 with TRBJ2-7; the match to TRBD1 covers 7 bases. CDR3 sequence reads: CASSLGQGYFEQYF. CDR3 nucleotide sequence: TGCGCCAGCAGCTTGGGACAGGGCTACTTCGAGCAGTACTTC. The full variable domain, in which reference TRBV5-1 and TRBJ2-7 provide the parts outside the CDR3, is KAGVTQTPRYLIKTRGQQVTLSCSPISGHRSVSWYQQTPGQGLQFLFEYFSETQRNKGNFPGRFSGRQFSNSRSEMNVSTLELGDSALYLCASSLGQGYFEQYFGPGTRLTVT.